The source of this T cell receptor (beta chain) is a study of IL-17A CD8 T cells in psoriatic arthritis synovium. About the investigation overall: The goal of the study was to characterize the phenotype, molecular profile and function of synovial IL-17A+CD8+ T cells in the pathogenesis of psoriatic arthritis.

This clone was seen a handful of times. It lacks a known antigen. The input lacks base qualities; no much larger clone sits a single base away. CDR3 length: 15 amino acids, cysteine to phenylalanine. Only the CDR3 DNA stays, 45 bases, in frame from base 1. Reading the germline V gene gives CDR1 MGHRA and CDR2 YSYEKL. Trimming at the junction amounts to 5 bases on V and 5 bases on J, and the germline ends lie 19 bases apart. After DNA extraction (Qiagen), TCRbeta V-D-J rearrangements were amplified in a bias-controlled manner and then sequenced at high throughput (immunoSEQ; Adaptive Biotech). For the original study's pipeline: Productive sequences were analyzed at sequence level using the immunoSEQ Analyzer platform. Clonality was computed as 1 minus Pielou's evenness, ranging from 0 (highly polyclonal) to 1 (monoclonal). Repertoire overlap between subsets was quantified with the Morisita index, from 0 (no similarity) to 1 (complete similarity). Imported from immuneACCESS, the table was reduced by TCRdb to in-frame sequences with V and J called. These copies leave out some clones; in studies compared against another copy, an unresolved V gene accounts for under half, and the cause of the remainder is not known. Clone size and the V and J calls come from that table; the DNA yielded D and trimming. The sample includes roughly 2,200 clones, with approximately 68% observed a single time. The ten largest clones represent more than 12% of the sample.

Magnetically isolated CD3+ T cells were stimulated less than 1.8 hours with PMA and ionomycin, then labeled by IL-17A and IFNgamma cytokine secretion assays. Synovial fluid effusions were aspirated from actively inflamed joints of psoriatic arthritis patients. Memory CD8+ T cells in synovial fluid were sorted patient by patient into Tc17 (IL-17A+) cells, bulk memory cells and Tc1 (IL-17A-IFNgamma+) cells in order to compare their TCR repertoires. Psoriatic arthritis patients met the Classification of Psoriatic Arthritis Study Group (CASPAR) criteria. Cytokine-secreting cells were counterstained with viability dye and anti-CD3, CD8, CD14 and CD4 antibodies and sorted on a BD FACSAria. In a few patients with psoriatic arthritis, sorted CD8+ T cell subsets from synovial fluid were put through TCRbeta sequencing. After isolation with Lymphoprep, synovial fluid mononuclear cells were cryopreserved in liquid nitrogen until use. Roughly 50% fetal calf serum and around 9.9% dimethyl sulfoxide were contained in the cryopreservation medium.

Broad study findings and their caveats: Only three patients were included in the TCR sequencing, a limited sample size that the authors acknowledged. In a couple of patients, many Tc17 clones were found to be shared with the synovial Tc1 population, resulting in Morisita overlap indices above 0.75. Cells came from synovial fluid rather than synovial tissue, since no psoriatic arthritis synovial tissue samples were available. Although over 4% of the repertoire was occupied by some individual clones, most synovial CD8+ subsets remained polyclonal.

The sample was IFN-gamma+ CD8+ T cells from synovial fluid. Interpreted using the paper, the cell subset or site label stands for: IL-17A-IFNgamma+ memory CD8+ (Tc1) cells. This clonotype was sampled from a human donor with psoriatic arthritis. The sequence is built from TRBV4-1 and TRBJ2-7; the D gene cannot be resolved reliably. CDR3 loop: CASSEGWDSDDEQYF. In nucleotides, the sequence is TGCGCCAGCAGCGAAGGGTGGGATTCGGACGACGAGCAGTACTTC.